Following are 21 T cell receptor beta chains from one sample sequenced in a study of cytomegalovirus exposure and HLA in healthy donors (dated by TCRdb to 2016 to 2017). The receptor library was made with the immunoSEQ multiplex PCR assay. The multiplex PCR relied on a mix of 60 forward primers for TCR Vbeta segments and 13 reverse primers for TCR Jbeta segments. TCRdb limited this immuneACCESS table to in-frame rearrangements with V and J called. A share of clones is missing; checked studies link under half to unresolved V genes, and the rest is unexplained. The table of this sample itemizes tens of thousands of clones. The ten biggest clones cover 15% of the sample. Sequenced sample: PBMCs. Receptors were obtained from a man aged 50-60 years in good health and CMV-seropositive.

The V gene is TRBV6-5, the J gene TRBJ1-2; 7 positions match TRBD1. CDR3 size: 13 residues. Germline values: CDR1 MNHEY, CDR2 SVGAGI. The trim removed 5 bases at V and 7 bases at J, leaving 7 bases unmatched. The DNA for the CDR3 is TGTGCCAGCAGTGACGGACAGGTGCCTGGCTACACCTTC. It is translated as CASSDGQVPGYTF.

J is TRBJ2-5 and V is TRBV4-3, with D possibly being TRBD2 (6 bases). The CDR3 covers 15 residues. The V gene's germline CDR1 is LGHNA and CDR2 YSLEER. V was trimmed by 4 bases and J by 1 base, leaving 13 bases between them. CDR3 loop: CASSRTGLSQETQYF. CDR3 DNA: TGCGCCAGCAGCCGGACGGGACTGAGCCAAGAGACCCAGTACTTC.

The V and J genes are TRBV5-1 and TRBJ1-2, with D possibly being TRBD1 (5 bases). Germline assignment: CDR1 SGHRS and CDR2 YFSETQ. Trimming shortened V by 4 bases and J by 8 bases, and 15 bases separated the two germline ends. The CDR3 consists of 13 residues. Here the CDR3 DNA reads TGCGCCAGCAGCGAGCTGGGTCGGGGGGGCTACACCTTC. Its protein product is CASSELGRGGYTF.

The chain is built from TRBV11-2 and TRBJ2-7, with TRBD2 matching over 15 bases. Germline CDR1 is SGHAT and CDR2 is FQNNGV. Trimming at V came to 5 bases and at J to 4 bases, leaving 0 bases not matched to a gene. The length of the CDR3 is 14 residues. In DNA, the CDR3 is TGTGCCAGCAGCGGGACTAGCGGGAGGTACGAGCAGTACTTC. This sequence encodes CASSGTSGRYEQYF. Looking up the rest from reference TRBV11-2 and TRBJ2-7 gives the full variable domain: EAGVAQSPRYKIIEKRQSVAFWCNPISGHATLYWYQQILGQGPKLLIQFQNNGVVDDSQLPKDRFSAERLKGVDSTLKIQPAKLEDSAVYLCASSGTSGRYEQYFGPGTRLTVT.

The rearrangement joins TRBV5-1 to TRBJ2-6; 8 nucleotides line up with TRBD1. The CDR3 covers 15 residues. The germline CDR1 and CDR2 sequences are SGHRS and YFSETQ. Germline trimming cut 5 bases from V and 2 bases from J; bases unmatched to any gene: 3. The CDR3 bases are TGCGCCAGCAGTTTACAGGGGGCTGGGGCCAACGTCCTGACTTTC. Protein product: CASSLQGAGANVLTF.

The chain couples TRBV7-2 to TRBJ2-6, with 8 bases identical to TRBD1. V lost 5 bases, J lost 2 bases, and 2 bases stayed unmatched. CDR3 size: 15 residues. Germline-derived CDR1 and CDR2 are SGHTA and FQGNSA. Here the CDR3 DNA reads TGTGCCAGCAGCCTACAGGGGGCTGGGGCCAACGTCCTGACTTTC. This gives the protein CASSLQGAGANVLTF.

The chain uses TRBV30 and TRBJ1-1; D ambiguous. CDR1 is GTSNPN and CDR2 is SVGIG in the germline V gene (reference sequence). The CDR3 runs to 13 residues. Between the trimmed V and J ends, which lost 3 bases and 5 bases, there was a span of 13 bases. This CDR3 reads CAWRTGRVTEAFF. The CDR3, as DNA: TGTGCCTGGAGGACCGGGAGGGTAACTGAAGCTTTCTTT.

Comment on this clone: Compared with germline, one end of the junction differs, possibly owing to a read error. The chain employs TRBV10-1 and TRBJ2-7; 7 bases align to TRBD2. CDR1 is WNHNN and CDR2 is SYGVQD in the germline V gene (reference sequence). This CDR3 comprises 16 residues. The CDR3 reads CASTETVAGVAYEQYF. Here the CDR3 DNA reads TGCGCCAGCACTGAGACTGTAGCGGGTGTGGCCTACGAGCAGTACTTC.

The rearrangement links TRBV11-3 to TRBJ2-7; D remains unclear. V was clipped by 1 base and J by 6 bases, with 10 bases between them. Looked up from germline, CDR1 is SGHNT and CDR2 is YENEEA. CDR3 length equals 13 residues. CDR3 sequence reads: CASSLAAATEQYF. In nucleotides, the CDR3 is TGTGCCAGCAGCTTAGCGGCGGCGACCGAGCAGTACTTC.

J is TRBJ2-5 and V is TRBV6-7; TRBD2 aligns across 7 bases. TRBV6-7 carries the ORF label, with uncertain function. The CDR3 is 16 amino acids. J gave up 4 bases and V 8 bases, and 16 bases lay outside the gene matches. Written as DNA, the CDR3 is TGTGCCAGCCCGATAAGCGGGACTAATGTAAGAGAGACCCAGTACTTC. This encodes CASPISGTNVRETQYF.

The genes are TRBV5-4 and TRBJ1-2; 9 nucleotides align to TRBD1. The CDR3 is made up of 17 amino acids. The J segment lost 2 bases and the V segment lost 1 base, leaving 9 bases of the junction unmatched. In germline, CDR1 is SGHNT, CDR2 YYREEE (reference sequence). The CDR3 region has the DNA TGTGCCAGCAGCTTGTATGGGACAGGGAATGTGAACTATGGCTACACCTTC. It yields the protein CASSLYGTGNVNYGYTF.

The chain recombines TRBV28 with TRBJ2-5; 8 bases match TRBD2. Losses at the gene ends were 6 bases for V and 5 bases for J; bases not matched to a gene: 17. This CDR3 is built from 17 residues. Germline CDR1 MDHEN, CDR2 SYDVKM. The CDR3 DNA follows: TGTGCCAGCAGCCTTATCGAGAAGAGCGGGAGCGGTGAGACCCAGTACTTC. As protein: CASSLIEKSGSGETQYF.

V gene TRBV4-3 combines with J gene TRBJ2-5; a weak D match, TRBD1 (5 bases). Trimming removed 0 bases from V and 4 bases from J, with 12 bases in between. Germline-derived CDR1 and CDR2 are LGHNA and YSLEER. CDR3 size: 15 residues. CDR3 loop: CASSQEARARETQYF. CDR3 coding DNA: TGCGCCAGCAGCCAAGAAGCCAGGGCGAGAGAGACCCAGTACTTC.

This chain uses TRBV6-6 with TRBJ1-1, with D maybe TRBD1 (5 bases). CDR3 length: 11 residues. The V gene's germline CDR1 is MNHNY and CDR2 SVGAGI (reference sequence). The ends were cut back, 10 bases at V and 5 bases at J, with 11 bases in the middle. This CDR3 reads CATPGLTEAFF. DNA of the CDR3: TGTGCCACCCCAGGGTTAACTGAAGCTTTCTTT.

The chain joins TRBV7-8 to TRBJ1-2; 7 bases fit TRBD1. The CDR3 is made up of 15 amino acids. Germline V CDR1 and CDR2: SGHVS, FQNEAQ. Germline trimming cut 3 bases from V and 7 bases from J; bases unmatched to any gene: 11. In nucleotides, the CDR3 is TGTGCCAGCAGCTTCACTCGACAGGGCATAGGTGGCTACACCTTC. This encodes CASSFTRQGIGGYTF. Together with reference TRBV7-8 and TRBJ1-2, the CDR3 gives the full variable domain: GAGVSQSPRYKVAKRGQDVALRCDPISGHVSLFWYQQALGQGPEFLTYFQNEAQLDKSGLPSDRFFAERPEGSVSTLKIQRTQQEDSAVYLCASSFTRQGIGGYTFGSGTRLTVV.

This rearrangement joins TRBV4-1 to TRBJ1-1; D uncertain. Germline V gene sequence: CDR1 MGHRA, CDR2 YSYEKL. V lost 3 bases, J lost 1 base, and 6 bases lay in between. This CDR3 has 13 residues. The CDR3 coding sequence is TGCGCCAGCAGCCACCAACAGAACACTGAAGCTTTCTTT. As protein: CASSHQQNTEAFF.

V and J are TRBV5-1 and TRBJ2-5, with TRBD1 identical over 8 bases. This CDR3 region has 16 residues. CDR1 is SGHRS and CDR2 is YFSETQ in the germline V gene. V dropped 1 base and J dropped 2; count of bases not matched to a gene: 7. CDR3 region: CASSLLGQASQETQYF. The CDR3 bases are TGCGCCAGCAGCTTGTTGGGACAGGCAAGTCAAGAGACCCAGTACTTC.

CDR3 coding DNA: TGTGCCAGCAGCACACCGGGACAGGGATTTGGCTACACCTTC. Translating it yields CASSTPGQGFGYTF. The chain is built from TRBV7-2 and TRBJ1-2; 9 bases line up with TRBD1. The CDR3 totals 14 residues. Losses at the gene ends were 5 bases for V and 7 bases for J; bases not matched to a gene: 8. Per the germline V gene, CDR1 is SGHTA and CDR2 is FQGNSA.

The genes are TRBV2 and TRBJ1-4; D unclear. CDR1 SNHLY and CDR2 FYNNEI come from the germline V gene. Deletions cut 5 bases from V and 4 bases from J, with 11 bases between. This CDR3 region has 14 residues. CDR3 nucleotide sequence: TGTGCCAGCAGTTCCCGGGGAATTAATGAAAAACTGTTTTTT. Its protein is CASSSRGINEKLFF.

The chain recombines TRBV19 with TRBJ2-1; no firm D call. The germline gives CDR1 LNHDA, CDR2 SQIVND (reference sequence). V gave up 5 bases and J gave up 10 bases, with 9 bases separating them. This CDR3 contains 11 residues. The DNA for the CDR3 is TGTGCCAGTAGTTGGGCCACCGAGCAGTTCTTC. This translates into CASSWATEQFF.

The V gene is TRBV7-2, the J gene TRBJ1-2, with D hard to call. The CDR3 has 13 residues. With 4 bases removed from V and 4 bases from J, the gap between germline ends came to 10 bases. The germline CDR1 and CDR2 sequences are SGHTA and FQGNSA. CDR3 nucleotide sequence: TGTGCCAGCAGCTCGGGAGGGCCCTATGGCTACACCTTC. Residues: CASSSGGPYGYTF.